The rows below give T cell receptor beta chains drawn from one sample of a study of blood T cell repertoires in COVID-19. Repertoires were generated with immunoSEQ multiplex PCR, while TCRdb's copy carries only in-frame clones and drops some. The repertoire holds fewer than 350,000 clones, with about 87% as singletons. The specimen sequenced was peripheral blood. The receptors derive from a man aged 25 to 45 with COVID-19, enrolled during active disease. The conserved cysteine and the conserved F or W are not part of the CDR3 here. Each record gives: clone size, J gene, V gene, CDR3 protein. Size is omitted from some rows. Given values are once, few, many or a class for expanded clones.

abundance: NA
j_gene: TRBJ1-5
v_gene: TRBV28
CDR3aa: ASSSPTGQSNQPQH

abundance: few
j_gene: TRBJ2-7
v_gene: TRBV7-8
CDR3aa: ASSPRTVASEQY

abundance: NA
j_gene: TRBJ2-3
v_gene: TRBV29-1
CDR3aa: SVWRLAGGSDTQY

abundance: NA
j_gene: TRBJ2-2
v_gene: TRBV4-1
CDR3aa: ASSQDPTNRRESDTGELF

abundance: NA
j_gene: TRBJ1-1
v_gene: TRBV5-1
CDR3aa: ASSVNGDTNTEAF

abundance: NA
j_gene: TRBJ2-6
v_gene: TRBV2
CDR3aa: ASSERAGANVLT

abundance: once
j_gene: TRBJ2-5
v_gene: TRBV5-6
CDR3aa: ASSFPREVTQY

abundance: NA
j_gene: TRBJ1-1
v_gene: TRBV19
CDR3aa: ASSINGLSSGAF

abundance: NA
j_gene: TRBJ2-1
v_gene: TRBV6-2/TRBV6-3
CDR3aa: ASSYSASGNSYNEQF

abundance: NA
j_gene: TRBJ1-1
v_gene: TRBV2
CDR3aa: ASSRITGGETEAF

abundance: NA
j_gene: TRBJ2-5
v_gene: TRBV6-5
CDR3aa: ASSYSRGTGGETQY

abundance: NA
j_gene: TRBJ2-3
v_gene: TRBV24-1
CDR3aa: ATARGGLLGADTQY

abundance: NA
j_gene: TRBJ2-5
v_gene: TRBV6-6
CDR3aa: ASSSQWGSQETQY

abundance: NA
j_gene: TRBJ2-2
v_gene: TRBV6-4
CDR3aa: ASNRTSNTGELF

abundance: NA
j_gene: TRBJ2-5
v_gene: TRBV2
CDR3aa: ASNPNTSGWETQY

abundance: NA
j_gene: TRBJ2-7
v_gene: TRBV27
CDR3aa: ASSKGRAGYEQY

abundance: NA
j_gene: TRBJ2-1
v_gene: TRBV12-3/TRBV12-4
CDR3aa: ASSSDSDEQF

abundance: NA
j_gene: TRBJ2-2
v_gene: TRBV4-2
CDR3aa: ASSQEGTSGRAGELF

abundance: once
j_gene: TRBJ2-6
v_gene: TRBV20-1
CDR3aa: SATDRRSGANVLT

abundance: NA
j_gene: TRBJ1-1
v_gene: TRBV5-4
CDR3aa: ASSLVGSMNTEAF

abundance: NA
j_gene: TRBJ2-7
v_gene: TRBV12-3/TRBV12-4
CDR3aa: ASMTSNRGEQY

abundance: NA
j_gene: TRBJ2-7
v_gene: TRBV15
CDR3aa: ATSSRDSYEQY

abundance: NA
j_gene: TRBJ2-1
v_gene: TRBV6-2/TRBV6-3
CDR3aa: ASSYSTGSSYNEQF

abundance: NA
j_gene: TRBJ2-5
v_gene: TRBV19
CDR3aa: ASSAGTGGQETQY

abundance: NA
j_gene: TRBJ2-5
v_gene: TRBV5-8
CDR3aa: ASSLAGTGGKTQY

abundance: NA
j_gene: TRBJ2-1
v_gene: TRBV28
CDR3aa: ASSFMNEQF

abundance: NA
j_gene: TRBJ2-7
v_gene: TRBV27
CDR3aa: ASSLRQASYYEQY

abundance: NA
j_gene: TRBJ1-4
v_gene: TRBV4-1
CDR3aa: ASSQVGRAKDEKLF

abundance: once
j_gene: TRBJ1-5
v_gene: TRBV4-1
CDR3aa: ASSLGGGFYNQPQH

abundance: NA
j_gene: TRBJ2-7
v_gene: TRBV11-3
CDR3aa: ASSSRTVKGY

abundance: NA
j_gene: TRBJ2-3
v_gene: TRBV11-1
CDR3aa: ASSPQGSTDTQY

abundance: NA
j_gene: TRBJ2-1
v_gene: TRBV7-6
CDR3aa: ASSPRLAGSYNEQF

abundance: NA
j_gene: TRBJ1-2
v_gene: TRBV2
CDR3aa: ASSVGEGGYT

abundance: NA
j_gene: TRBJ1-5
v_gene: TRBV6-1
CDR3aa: ASSEAGAVPNQPQH

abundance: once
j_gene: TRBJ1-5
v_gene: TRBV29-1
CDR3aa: SVASGNIQPQH

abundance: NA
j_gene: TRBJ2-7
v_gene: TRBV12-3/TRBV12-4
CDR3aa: ASRAQGGYEQY

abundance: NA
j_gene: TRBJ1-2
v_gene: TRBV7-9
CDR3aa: ASSLAEFYGYT

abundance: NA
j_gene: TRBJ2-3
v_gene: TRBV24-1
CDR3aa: ATAGTGAQSTDTQY

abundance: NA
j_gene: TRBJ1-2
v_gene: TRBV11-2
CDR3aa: ASSSGTRGYGYT

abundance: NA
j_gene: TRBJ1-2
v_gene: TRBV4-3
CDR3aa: ASSQGTGPANYGYT

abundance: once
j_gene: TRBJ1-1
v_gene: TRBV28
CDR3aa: ASSLLQLNTEAF

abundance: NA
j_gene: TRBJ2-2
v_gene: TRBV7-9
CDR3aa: ASSPTSSGELF

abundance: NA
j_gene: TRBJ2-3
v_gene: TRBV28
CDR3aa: ATDSRTDTQY

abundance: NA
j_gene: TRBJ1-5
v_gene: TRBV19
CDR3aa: ASGTIRQGGGNQPQH

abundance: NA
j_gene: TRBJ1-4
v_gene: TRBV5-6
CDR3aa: ASSLVYRTANEKLF

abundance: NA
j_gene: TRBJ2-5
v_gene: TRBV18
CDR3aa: ASSLGGLETQY

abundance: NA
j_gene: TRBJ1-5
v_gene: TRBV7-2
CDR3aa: ASSLAPGKGQPQH

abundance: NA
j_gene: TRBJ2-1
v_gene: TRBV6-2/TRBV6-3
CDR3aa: ASSYPIAGVLDEQF

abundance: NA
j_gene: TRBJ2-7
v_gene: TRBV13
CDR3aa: ASSLRTGWTDEQY

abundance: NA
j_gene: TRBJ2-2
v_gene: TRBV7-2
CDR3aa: ASSLGGVGVTGELF

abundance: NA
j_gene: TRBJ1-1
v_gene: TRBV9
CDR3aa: ASSGDRVENTEAF

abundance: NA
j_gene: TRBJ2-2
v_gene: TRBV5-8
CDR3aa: ASSLYRVLNTGELF

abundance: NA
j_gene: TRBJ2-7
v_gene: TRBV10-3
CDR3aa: AISEGTSDEQY

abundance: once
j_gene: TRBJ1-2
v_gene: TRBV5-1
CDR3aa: ASTSLGQGGAYT

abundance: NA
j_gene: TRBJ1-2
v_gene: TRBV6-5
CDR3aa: ASSYSIYSGGYT

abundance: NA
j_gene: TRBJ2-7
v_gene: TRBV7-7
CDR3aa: ASSLTPESYEQY

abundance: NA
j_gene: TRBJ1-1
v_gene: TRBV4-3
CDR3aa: ASSRWGGARTDTEAF

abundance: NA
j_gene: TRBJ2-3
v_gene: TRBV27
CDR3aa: ASRGALADYTDTQY

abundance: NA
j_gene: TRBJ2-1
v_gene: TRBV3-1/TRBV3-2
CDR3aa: ASSQTSGRAFYEQF